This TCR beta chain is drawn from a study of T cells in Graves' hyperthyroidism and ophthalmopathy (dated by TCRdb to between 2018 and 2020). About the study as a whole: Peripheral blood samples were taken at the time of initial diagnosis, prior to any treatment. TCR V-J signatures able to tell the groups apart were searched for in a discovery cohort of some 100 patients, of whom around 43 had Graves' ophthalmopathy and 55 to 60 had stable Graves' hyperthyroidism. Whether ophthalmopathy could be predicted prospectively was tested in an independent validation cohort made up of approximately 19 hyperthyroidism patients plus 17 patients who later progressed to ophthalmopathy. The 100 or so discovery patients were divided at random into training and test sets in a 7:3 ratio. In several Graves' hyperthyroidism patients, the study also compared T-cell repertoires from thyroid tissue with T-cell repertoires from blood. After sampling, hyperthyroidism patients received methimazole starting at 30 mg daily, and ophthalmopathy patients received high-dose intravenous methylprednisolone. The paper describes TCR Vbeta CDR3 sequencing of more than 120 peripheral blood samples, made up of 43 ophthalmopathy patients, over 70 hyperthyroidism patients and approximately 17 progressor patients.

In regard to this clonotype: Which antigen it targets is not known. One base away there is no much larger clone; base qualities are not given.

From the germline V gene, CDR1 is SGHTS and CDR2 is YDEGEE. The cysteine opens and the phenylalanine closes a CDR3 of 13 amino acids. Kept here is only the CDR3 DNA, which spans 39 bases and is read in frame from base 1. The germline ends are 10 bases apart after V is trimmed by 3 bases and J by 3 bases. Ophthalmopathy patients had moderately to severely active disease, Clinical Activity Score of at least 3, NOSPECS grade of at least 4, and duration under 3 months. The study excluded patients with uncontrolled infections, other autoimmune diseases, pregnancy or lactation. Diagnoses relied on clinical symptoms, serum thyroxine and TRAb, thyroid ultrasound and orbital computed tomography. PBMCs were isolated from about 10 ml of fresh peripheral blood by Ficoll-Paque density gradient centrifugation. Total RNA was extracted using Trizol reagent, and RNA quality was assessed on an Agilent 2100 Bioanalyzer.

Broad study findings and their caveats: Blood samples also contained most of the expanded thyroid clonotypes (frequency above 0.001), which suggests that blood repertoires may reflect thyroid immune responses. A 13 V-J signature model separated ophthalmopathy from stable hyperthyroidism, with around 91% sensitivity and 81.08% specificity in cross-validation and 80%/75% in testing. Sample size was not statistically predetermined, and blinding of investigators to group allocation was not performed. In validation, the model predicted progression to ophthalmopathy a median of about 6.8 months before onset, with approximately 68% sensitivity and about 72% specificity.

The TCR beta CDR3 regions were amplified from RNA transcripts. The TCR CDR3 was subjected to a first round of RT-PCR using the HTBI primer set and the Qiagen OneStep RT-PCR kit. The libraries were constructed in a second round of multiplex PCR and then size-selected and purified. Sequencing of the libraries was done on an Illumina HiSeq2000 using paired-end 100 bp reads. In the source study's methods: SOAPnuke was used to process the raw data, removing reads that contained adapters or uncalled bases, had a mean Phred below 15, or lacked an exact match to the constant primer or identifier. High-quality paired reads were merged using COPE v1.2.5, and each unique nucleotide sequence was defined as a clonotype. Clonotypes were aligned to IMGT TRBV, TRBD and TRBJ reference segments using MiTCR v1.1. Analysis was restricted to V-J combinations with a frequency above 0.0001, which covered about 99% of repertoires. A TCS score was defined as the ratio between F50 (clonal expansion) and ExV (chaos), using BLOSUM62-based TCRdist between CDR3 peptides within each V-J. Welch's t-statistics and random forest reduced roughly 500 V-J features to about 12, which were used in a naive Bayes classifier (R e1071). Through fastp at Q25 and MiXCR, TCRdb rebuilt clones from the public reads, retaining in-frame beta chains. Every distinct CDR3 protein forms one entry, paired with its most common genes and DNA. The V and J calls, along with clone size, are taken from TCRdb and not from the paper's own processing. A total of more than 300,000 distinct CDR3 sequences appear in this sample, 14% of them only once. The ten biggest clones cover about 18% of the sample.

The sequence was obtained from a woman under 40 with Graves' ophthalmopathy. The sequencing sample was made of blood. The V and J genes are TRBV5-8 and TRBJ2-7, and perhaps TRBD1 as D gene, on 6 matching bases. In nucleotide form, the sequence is TGTGCCAGCAGCTCGGGACACAACTACGAGCAGTACTTC. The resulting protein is CASSSGHNYEQYF.